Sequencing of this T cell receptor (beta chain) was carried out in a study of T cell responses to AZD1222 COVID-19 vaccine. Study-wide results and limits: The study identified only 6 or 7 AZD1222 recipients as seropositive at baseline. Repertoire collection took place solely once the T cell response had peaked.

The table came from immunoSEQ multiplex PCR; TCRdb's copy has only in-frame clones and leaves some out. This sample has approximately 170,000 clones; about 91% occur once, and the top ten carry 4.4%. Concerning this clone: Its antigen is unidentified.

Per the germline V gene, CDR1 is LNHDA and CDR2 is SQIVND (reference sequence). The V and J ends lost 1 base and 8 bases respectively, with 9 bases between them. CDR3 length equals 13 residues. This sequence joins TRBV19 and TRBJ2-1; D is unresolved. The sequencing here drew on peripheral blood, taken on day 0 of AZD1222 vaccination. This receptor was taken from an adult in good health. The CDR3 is CASSIGGKDEQFF. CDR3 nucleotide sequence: TGTGCCAGTAGTATAGGGGGAAAGGATGAGCAGTTCTTC.